This T cell receptor beta chain was captured in a study of cytomegalovirus exposure and HLA in healthy donors. The germline V gene encodes CDR1 KGHSH and CDR2 LQKENI. Trimming cost V 6 bases and J 5 bases, with 17 bases left between them. The CDR3 runs 14 residues. Only a few counts were recorded for this clone. Profiling relied on immunoSEQ multiplex PCR, and the TCRdb table lists in-frame clones only, not all of them. The table has around 300,000 clones, roughly nine tenths seen once. This receptor was obtained from a woman between 25 and 40 years old in good health and CMV-seropositive. Material for sequencing was PBMCs. The chain recombines TRBV18 with TRBJ2-7; D unresolved. CDR3 region: CASSYARGLDEQYF. Here the CDR3 DNA reads TGTGCCAGCTCCTATGCACGAGGTTTGGACGAGCAGTACTTC.